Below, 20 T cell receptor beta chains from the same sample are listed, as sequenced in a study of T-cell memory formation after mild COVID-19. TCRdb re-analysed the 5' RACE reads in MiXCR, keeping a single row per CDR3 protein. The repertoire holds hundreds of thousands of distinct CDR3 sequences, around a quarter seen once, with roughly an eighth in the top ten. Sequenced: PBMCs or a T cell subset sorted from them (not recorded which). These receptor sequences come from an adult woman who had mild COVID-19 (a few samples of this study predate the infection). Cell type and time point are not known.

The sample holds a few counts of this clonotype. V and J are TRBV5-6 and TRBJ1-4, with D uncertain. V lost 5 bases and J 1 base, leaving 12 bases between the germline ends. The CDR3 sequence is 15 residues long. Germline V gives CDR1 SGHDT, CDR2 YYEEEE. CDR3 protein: CASSPDGRTNEKLFF. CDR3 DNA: TGTGCCAGCAGTCCGGACGGGAGAACTAATGAAAAACTGTTTTTT.

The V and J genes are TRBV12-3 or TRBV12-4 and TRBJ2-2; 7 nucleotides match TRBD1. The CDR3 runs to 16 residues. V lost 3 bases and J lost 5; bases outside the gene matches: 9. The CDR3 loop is CASSLGEGASTGELFF. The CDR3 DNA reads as TGTGCCAGCAGTTTGGGTGAGGGGGCAAGTACCGGGGAGCTGTTTTTT.

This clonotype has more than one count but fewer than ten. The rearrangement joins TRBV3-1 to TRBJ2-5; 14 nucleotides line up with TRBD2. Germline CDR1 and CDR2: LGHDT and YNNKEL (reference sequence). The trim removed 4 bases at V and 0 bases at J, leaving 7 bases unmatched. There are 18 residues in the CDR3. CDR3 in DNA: TGTGCCAGCAGCCTCGGACTAGCGGGAGGATCAAACCAAGAGACCCAGTACTTC. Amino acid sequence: CASSLGLAGGSNQETQYF.

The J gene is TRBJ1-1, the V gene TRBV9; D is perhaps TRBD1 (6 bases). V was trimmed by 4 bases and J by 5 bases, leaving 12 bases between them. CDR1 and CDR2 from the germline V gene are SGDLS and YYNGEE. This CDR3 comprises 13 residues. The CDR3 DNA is TGTGCCAGCAGCCCCGAGGGGGAAACTGAAGCTTTCTTT. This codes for CASSPEGETEAFF.

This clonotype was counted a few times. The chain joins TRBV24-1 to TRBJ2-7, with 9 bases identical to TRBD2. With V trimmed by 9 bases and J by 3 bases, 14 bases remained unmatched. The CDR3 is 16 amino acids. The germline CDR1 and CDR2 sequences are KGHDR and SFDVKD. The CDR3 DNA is TGTGCCACCCCCGTGGTGGGGCGGGGGGGTGTCTACGAGCAGTACTTC. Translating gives CATPVVGRGGVYEQYF.

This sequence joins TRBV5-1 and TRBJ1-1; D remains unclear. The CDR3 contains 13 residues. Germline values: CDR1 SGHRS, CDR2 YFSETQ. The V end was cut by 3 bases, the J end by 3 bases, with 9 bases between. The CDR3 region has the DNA TGCGCCAGCAGCTCCACCATGGACACTGAAGCTTTCTTT. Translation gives CASSSTMDTEAFF. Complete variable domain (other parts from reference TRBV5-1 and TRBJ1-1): KAGVTQTPRYLIKTRGQQVTLSCSPISGHRSVSWYQQTPGQGLQFLFEYFSETQRNKGNFPGRFSGRQFSNSRSEMNVSTLELGDSALYLCASSSTMDTEAFFGQGTRLTVV.

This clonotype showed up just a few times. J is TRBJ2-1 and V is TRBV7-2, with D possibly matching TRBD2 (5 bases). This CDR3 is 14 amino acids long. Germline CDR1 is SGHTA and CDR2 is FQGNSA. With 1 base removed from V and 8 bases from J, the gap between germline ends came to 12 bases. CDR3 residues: CASSLGVGSHEQFF. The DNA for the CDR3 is TGTGCCAGCAGCTTAGGGGTAGGGAGCCATGAGCAGTTCTTC.

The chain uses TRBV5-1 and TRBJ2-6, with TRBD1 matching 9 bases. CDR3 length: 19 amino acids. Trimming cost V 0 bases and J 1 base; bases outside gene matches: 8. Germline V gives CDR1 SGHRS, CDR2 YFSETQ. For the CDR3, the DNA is TGCGCCAGCAGCTTGGTCCGGGACAGGGTAAATTCTGGGGCCAACGTCCTGACTTTC. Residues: CASSLVRDRVNSGANVLTF. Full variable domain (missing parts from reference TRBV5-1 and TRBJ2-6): KAGVTQTPRYLIKTRGQQVTLSCSPISGHRSVSWYQQTPGQGLQFLFEYFSETQRNKGNFPGRFSGRQFSNSRSEMNVSTLELGDSALYLCASSLVRDRVNSGANVLTFGAGSRLTVL.

CDR3 coding DNA: TGTGCCAGCAGCGCCCGGGACAGGGGGAACACCGGGGAGCTGTTTTTT. As protein: CASSARDRGNTGELFF. This sequence joins TRBV7-9 and TRBJ2-2, with 10 positions matching TRBD1. Germline assignment: CDR1 SEHNR and CDR2 FQNEAQ (reference sequence). With V trimmed by 5 bases and J by 1 base, 4 bases remained unmatched. The CDR3 contains 16 residues. Complete variable domain (other parts from reference TRBV7-9 and TRBJ2-2): DTGVSQNPRHKITKRGQNVTFRCDPISEHNRLYWYRQTLGQGPEFLTYFQNEAQLEKSRLLSDRFSAERPKGSFSTLEIQRTEQGDSAMYLCASSARDRGNTGELFFGEGSRLTVL.

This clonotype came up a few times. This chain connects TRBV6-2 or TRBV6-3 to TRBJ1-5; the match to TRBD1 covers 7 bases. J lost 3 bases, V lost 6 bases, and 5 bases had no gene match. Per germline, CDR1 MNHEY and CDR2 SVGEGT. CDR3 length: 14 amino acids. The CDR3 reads CASRPGGFNQPQHF. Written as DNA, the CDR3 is TGTGCCAGCAGACCAGGGGGATTCAATCAGCCCCAGCATTTT.

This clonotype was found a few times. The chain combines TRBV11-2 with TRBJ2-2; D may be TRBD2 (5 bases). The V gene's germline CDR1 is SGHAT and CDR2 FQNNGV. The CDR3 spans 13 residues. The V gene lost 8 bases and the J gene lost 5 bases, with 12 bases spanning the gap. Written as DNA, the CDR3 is TGTGCCAGCTCTCTAGCCACGACCGGGGAGCTGTTTTTT. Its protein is CASSLATTGELFF. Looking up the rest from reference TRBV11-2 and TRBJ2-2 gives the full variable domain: EAGVAQSPRYKIIEKRQSVAFWCNPISGHATLYWYQQILGQGPKLLIQFQNNGVVDDSQLPKDRFSAERLKGVDSTLKIQPAKLEDSAVYLCASSLATTGELFFGEGSRLTVL.

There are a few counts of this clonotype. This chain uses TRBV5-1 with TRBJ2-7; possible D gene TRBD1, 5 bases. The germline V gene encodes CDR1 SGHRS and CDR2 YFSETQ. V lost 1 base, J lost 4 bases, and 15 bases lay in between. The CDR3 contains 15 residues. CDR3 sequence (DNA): TGCGCCAGCAGCTTGTCCTCAGGGCAAAGATACGAGCAGTACTTC. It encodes CASSLSSGQRYEQYF.

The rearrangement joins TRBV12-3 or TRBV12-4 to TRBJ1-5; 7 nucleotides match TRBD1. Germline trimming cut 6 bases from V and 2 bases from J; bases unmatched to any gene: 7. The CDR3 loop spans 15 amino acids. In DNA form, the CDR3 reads TGTGCCAGCAGCGGTCAGGGGGGGGGCAATCAGCCCCAGCATTTT. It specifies CASSGQGGGNQPQHF.

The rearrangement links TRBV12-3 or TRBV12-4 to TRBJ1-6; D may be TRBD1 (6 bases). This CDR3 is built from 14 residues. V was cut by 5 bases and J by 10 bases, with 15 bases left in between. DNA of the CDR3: TGTGCCAGCAGTCCCCGACAGGTTCGGTCACCCCTCCACTTT. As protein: CASSPRQVRSPLHF.

CDR3 protein: CASSEWRGLTDTQYF. The CDR3 DNA reads TGTGCCAGCAGTGAATGGCGGGGTTTGACAGATACGCAGTATTTT. V is TRBV6-1 and J is TRBJ2-3; D perhaps matches TRBD2 (6 bases). The CDR3 consists of 15 residues. The germline V gene has CDR1 MNHNS and CDR2 SASEGT. Trimming removed 2 bases at V and 3 bases at J, with 12 bases between.

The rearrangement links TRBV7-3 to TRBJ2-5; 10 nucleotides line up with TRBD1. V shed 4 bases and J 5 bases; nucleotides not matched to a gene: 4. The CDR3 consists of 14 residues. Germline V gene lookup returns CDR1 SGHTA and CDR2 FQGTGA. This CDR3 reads CASSSRDRGETQYF. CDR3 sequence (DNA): TGTGCCAGCAGCTCCCGGGACAGGGGCGAGACCCAGTACTTC.

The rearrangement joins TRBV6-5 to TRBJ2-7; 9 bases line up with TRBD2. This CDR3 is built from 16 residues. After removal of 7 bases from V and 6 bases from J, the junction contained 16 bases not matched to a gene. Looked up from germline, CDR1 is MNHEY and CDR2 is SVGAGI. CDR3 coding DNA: TGTGCCAGCACCCCCCCGCAGGCGGGAGGGTTCGCCGAGCAGTACTTC. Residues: CASTPPQAGGFAEQYF.

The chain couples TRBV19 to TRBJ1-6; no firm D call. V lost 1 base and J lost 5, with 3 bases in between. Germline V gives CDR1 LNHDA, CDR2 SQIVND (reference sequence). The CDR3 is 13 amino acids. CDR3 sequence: CASSIVDNSPLHF. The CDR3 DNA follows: TGTGCCAGTAGTATAGTGGATAATTCACCCCTCCACTTT. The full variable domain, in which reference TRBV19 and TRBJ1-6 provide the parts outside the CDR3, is DGGITQSPKYLFRKEGQNVTLSCEQNLNHDAMYWYRQDPGQGLRLIYYSQIVNDFQKGDIAEGYSVSREKKESFPLTVTSAQKNPTAFYLCASSIVDNSPLHFGNGTRLTVT.

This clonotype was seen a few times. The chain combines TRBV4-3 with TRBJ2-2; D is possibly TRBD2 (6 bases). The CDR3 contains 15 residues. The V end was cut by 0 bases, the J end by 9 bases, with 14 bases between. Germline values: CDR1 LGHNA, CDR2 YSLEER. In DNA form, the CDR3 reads TGCGCCAGCAGCCAAGATCGAGCGGGCGGGCGGGAGCTGTTTTTT. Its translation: CASSQDRAGGRELFF.

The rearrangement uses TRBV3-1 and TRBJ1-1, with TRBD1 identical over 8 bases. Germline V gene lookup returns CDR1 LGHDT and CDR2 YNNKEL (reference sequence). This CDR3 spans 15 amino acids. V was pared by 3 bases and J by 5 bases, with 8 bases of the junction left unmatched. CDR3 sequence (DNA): TGTGCCAGCAGCCACCGGGACAGGATAGGAACTGAAGCTTTCTTT. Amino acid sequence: CASSHRDRIGTEAFF.